This is a list of T cell receptor beta chains from one sample in a study of blood T cell repertoires in COVID-19. Some clones are missing from TCRdb's copy, which holds only in-frame ones; the method was immunoSEQ multiplex PCR. There are approximately 180,000 clones in the sample; 85% to 90% occur only once, and 5% to 6.5% lies in the top ten. The sequenced sample was peripheral blood. The origin of the receptors is a man between 35 and 55 years old with active or convalescent COVID-19. CDR3s include the opening cysteine and the closing phenylalanine or tryptophan.

cdr3_aa	v_call	j_call
CASSVGTAYEQYF	TRBV9	TRBJ2-7
CASRPGTGYQETQYF	TRBV5-8	TRBJ2-5
CASSDKPNTEAFF	TRBV19	TRBJ1-1
CASSITVVSYEQYF	TRBV6-5	TRBJ2-7
CASSRDFSGNTIYF	TRBV19	TRBJ1-3
CASSEGAGGGRWPQHF	TRBV6-1	TRBJ1-5
CAWSVSGTVQFF	TRBV30	TRBJ2-1
CASAKLGSSGRSSEQYF	TRBV7-6	TRBJ2-7
CASRTQGSNQPQHF	TRBV6-5	TRBJ1-5
CASSPTGRLTEAFF	TRBV3-1/TRBV3-2	TRBJ1-1
CASSLGPRGQSNQPQHF	TRBV5-4	TRBJ1-5
CASGGLAGYEQFF	TRBV7-2	TRBJ2-1
CASSRDREAFF	TRBV6-6	TRBJ1-1
CASSGSLGSPPGNTIYF	TRBV9	TRBJ1-3
CASSSAGTGVQYF	TRBV6-5	TRBJ2-7
CASSPEGLREQYF	TRBV18	TRBJ2-7
CASNGGYSTDTQYF	TRBV19	TRBJ2-3
CASSLPRVSYNEQFF	TRBV6-6	TRBJ2-1
CASSYTGGGETQYF	TRBV6-6	TRBJ2-5
CASSEDFSPAYEQYF	TRBV6-4	TRBJ2-7
CAWAADRDSRGYTF	TRBV30	TRBJ1-2
CASSPFSAGGSYGYTF	TRBV18	TRBJ1-2
CASSTSTGSSYEQYF	TRBV19	TRBJ2-7
CASSEGAGWDSYEQYF	TRBV6-1	TRBJ2-7
CASTTGGWPEAFF	TRBV28	TRBJ1-1
CASSLSHSNRQHLYNSPLHF	TRBV27	TRBJ1-6